This note documents a single T cell receptor beta chain sequence. Its specificity is unknown. The sample originates from a study of T cell responses to AZD1222 COVID-19 vaccine. General study results and limits: Baseline seropositivity occurred in only six AZD1222 recipients. Researchers report vaccine-associated CD4 TCRs spanning spike, with dominance at 160-218 and 743-854. The study sampled repertoires only after the peak T cell response.

The junction had 9 bases not matched to a gene; V was cut back by 6 bases and J by 3 bases. This CDR3 spans 16 amino acids. Germline V gene lookup returns CDR1 MNHEY and CDR2 SMNVEV (reference sequence). Assay used: immunoSEQ multiplex PCR; TCRdb lists only in-frame clones, some missing. In the table there are approximately 70,000 clones, 80% of which are singletons. Second-dose schedules of about 4 or about 12 weeks were combined. The TCR sequence derives from an adult who received the AZD1222 COVID-19 vaccine. Sequenced here: peripheral blood, sampled 28 days after the second AZD1222 dose. This sequence joins TRBV27 and TRBJ1-5, with 9 bases that match TRBD1. CDR3 sequence (DNA): TGTGCCAGCAGCCCGTTACAGGGGGCTACCAATCAGCCCCAGCATTTT. It specifies CASSPLQGATNQPQHF.